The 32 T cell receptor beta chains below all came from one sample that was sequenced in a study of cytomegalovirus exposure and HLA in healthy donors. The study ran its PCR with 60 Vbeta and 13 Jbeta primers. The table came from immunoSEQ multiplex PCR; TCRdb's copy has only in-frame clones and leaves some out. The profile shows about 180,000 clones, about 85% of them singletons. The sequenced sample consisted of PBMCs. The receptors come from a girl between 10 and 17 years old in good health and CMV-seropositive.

The CDR3 nucleotides are TGTGCCAGCAGGGAGACTAGCGGGGATCAAGAGACCCAGTACTTC. This sequence encodes CASRETSGDQETQYF. The V gene is TRBV25-1, the J gene TRBJ2-5; 11 bases are shared with TRBD2. Germline V gene data show CDR1 as MGHDK and CDR2 as SYGVNS. The trim removed 6 bases at V and 2 bases at J, leaving 5 bases unmatched. This CDR3 has 15 residues.

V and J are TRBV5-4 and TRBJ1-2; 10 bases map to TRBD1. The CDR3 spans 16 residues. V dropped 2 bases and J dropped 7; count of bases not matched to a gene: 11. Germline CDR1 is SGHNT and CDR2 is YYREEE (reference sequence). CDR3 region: CASSFEPGQGFRGYTF. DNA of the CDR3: TGTGCCAGCAGCTTCGAACCGGGACAGGGGTTTCGTGGCTACACCTTC.

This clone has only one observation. The CDR3 sequence is CASSPGTGEYEQYF. CDR3 DNA: TGTGCCAGCAGCCCCGGGACAGGGGAGTACGAGCAGTACTTC. The chain has TRBV9 and TRBJ2-7; 10 bases are a match to TRBD1. Germline CDR1 and CDR2: SGDLS and YYNGEE. The V segment lost 4 bases and the J segment 4 bases; nucleotides outside the gene matches: 5. The CDR3 length is 14 residues.

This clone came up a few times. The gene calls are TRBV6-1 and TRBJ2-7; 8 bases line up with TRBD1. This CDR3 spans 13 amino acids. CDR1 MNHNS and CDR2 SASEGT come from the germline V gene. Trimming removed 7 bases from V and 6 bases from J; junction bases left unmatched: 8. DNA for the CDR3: TGTGCCAGCACCTCCAGGGGGCAAAGCGAGCAGTACTTC. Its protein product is CASTSRGQSEQYF.

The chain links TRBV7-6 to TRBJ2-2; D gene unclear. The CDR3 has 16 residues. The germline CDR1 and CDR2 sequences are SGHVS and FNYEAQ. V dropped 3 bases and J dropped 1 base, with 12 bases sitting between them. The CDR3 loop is CASSFLIRENTGELFF. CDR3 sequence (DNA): TGTGCCAGCAGCTTTTTGATTCGCGAGAACACCGGGGAGCTGTTTTTT.

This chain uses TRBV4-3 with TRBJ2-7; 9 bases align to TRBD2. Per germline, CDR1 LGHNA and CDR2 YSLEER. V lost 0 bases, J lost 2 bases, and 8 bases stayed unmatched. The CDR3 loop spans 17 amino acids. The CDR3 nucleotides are TGCGCCAGCAGCCAAGAAGGGCTAGCGGGACCAGCCTACGAGCAGTACTTC. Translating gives CASSQEGLAGPAYEQYF.

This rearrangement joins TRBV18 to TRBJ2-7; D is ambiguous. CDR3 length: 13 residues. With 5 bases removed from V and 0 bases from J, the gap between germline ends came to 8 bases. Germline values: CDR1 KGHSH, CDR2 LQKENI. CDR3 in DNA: TGTGCCAGCTCATCCCCGAGCTCCTACGAGCAGTACTTC. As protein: CASSSPSSYEQYF.

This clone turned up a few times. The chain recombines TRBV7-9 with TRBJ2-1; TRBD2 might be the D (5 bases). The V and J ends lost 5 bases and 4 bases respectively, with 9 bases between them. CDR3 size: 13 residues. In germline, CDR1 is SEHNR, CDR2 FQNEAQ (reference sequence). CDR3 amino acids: CASSRGLYNEQFF. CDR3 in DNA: TGTGCCAGCAGCCGCGGACTTTACAATGAGCAGTTCTTC.

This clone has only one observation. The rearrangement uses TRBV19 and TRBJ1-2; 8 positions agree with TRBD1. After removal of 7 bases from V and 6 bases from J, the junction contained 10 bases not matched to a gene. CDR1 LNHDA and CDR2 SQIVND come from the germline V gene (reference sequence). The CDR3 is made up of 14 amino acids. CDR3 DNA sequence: TGTGCCAGTACCATACCGGGACAGGTCCATGGCTACACCTTC. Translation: CASTIPGQVHGYTF.

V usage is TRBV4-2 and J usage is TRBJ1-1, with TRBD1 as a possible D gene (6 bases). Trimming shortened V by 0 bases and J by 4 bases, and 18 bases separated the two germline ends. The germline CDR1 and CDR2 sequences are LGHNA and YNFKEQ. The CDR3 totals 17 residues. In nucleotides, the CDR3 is TGTGCCAGCAGCCAAGAAATGTCGATCCAGGGGATCACTGAAGCTTTCTTT. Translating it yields CASSQEMSIQGITEAFF.

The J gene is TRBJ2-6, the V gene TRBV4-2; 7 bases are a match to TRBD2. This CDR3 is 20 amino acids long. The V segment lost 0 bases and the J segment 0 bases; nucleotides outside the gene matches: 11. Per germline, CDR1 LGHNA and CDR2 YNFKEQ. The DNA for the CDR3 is TGTGCCAGCAGCCAAGATGTGAGCGGGACGCCCCTCTCTGGGGCCAACGTCCTGACTTTC. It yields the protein CASSQDVSGTPLSGANVLTF.

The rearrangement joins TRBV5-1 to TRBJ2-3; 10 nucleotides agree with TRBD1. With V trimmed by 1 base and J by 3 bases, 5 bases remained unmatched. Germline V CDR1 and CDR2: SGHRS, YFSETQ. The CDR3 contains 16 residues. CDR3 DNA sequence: TGCGCCAGCAGCTTGAACCCGGGACAGGGGACAGATACGCAGTATTTT. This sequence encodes CASSLNPGQGTDTQYF. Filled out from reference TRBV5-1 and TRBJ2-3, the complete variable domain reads KAGVTQTPRYLIKTRGQQVTLSCSPISGHRSVSWYQQTPGQGLQFLFEYFSETQRNKGNFPGRFSGRQFSNSRSEMNVSTLELGDSALYLCASSLNPGQGTDTQYFGPGTRLTVL.

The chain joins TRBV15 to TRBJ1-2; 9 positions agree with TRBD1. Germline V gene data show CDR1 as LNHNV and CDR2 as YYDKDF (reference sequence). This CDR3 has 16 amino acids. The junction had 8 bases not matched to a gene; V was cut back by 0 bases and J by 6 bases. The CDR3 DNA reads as TGTGCCACCAGCAGAGATCCGGACAGGGGCCAGGATGGCTACACCTTC. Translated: CATSRDPDRGQDGYTF.

This CDR3 reads CASSIVGTSVYGYTF. In DNA form, the CDR3 reads TGTGCCAGTAGTATAGTGGGGACTAGCGTTTATGGCTACACCTTC. This chain connects TRBV19 to TRBJ1-2, with D maybe TRBD1 (5 bases). The CDR3 covers 15 residues. The V end lost 1 base, the J end lost 5 bases, and 14 bases lay between the germline ends. The germline CDR1 and CDR2 sequences are LNHDA and SQIVND (reference sequence).

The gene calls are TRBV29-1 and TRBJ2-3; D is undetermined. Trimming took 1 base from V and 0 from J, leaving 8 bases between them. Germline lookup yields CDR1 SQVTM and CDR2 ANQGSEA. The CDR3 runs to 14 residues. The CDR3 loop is CSVEGGGSTDTQYF. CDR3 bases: TGCAGCGTTGAAGGTGGCGGTAGCACAGATACGCAGTATTTT.

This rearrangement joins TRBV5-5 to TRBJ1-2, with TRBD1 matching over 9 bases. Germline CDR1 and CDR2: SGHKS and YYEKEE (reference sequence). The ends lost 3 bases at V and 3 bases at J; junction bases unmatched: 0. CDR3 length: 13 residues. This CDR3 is CASSWDRDYGYTF. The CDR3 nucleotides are TGTGCCAGCAGCTGGGACAGGGACTATGGCTACACCTTC. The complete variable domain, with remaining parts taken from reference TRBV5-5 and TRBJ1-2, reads DAGVTQSPTHLIKTRGQQVTLRCSPISGHKSVSWYQQVLGQGPQFIFQYYEKEERGRGNFPDRFSARQFPNYSSELNVNALLLGDSALYLCASSWDRDYGYTFGSGTRLTVV.

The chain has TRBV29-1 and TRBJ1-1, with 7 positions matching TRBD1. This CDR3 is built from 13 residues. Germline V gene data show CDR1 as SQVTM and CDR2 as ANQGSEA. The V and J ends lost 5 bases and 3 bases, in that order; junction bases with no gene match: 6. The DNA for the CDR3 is TGCAGCGTTCGCCGACAGGGAGACACTGAAGCTTTCTTT. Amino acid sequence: CSVRRQGDTEAFF.

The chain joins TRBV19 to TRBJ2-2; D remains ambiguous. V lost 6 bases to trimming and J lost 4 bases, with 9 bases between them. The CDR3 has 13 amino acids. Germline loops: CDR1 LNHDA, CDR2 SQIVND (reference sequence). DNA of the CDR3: TGTGCCAGTAGCATCAATCCCACCGGGGAGCTGTTTTTT. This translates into CASSINPTGELFF.

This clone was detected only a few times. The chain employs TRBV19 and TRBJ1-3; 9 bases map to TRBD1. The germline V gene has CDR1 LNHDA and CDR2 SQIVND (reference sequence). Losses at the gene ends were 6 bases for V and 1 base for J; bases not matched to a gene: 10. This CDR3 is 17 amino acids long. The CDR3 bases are TGTGCCAGTAGACCGAAACAGGGGGCATCATCTGGAAACACCATATATTTT. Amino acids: CASRPKQGASSGNTIYF.

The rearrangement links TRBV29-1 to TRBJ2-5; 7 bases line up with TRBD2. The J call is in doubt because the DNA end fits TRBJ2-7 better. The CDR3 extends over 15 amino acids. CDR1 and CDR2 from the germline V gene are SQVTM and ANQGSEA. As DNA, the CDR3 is TGCAGCGTACCGCCTCCGGGACTACCCACCTACGAGCAGTACTTC. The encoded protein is CSVPPPGLPTYEQYF.

The CDR3 loop is CASSGFLRDKDTDTQYF. The CDR3 coding sequence is TGCGCCAGCAGTGGTTTCCTAAGAGACAAGGACACAGATACGCAGTATTTT. The V gene is TRBV10-2, the J gene TRBJ2-3; no definite D call. Germline CDR1 is WSHSY and CDR2 is SAAADI. Deletions cut 4 bases from V and 2 bases from J, with 19 bases between. This CDR3 has 17 residues.

CDR3: CAWSGGETQYF. CDR3 bases: TGTGCCTGGAGTGGCGGAGAGACCCAGTACTTC. The V call is TRBV30, the J call TRBJ2-5; no clear D gene. Looked up from germline, CDR1 is GTSNPN and CDR2 is SVGIG (reference sequence). Deletions cut 1 base from V and 4 bases from J, with 4 bases between. The length of the CDR3 is 11 residues.

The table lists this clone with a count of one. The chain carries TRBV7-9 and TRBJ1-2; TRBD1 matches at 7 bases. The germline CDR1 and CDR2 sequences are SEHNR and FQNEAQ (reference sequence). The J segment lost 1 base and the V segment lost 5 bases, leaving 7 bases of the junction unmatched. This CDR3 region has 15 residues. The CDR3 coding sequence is TGTGCCAGCAGCGCAAACAGGGGACTTAACTATGGCTACACCTTC. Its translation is CASSANRGLNYGYTF. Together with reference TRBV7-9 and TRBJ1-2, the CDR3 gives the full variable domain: DTGVSQNPRHKITKRGQNVTFRCDPISEHNRLYWYRQTLGQGPEFLTYFQNEAQLEKSRLLSDRFSAERPKGSFSTLEIQRTEQGDSAMYLCASSANRGLNYGYTFGSGTRLTVV.

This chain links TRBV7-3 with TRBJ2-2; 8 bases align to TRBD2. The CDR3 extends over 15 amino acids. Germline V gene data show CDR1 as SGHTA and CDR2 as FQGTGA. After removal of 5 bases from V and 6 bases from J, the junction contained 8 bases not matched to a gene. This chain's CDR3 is CASSRGAGGAGELFF. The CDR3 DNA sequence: TGTGCCAGCAGCCGCGGGGCGGGAGGAGCCGGGGAGCTGTTTTTT.

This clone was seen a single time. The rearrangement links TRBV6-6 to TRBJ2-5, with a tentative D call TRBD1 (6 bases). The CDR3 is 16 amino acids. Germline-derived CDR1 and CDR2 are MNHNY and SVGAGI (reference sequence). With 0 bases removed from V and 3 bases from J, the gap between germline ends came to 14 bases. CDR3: CASSYSSRGKEETQYF. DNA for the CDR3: TGTGCCAGCAGTTACTCATCCAGGGGTAAGGAAGAGACCCAGTACTTC.

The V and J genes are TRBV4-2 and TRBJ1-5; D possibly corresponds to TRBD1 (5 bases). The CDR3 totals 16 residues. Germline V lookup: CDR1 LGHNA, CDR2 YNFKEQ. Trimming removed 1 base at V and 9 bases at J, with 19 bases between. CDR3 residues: CASSQVIRGRSWPQHF. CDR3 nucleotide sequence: TGTGCCAGCAGCCAAGTAATAAGGGGCCGAAGTTGGCCCCAGCATTTT.

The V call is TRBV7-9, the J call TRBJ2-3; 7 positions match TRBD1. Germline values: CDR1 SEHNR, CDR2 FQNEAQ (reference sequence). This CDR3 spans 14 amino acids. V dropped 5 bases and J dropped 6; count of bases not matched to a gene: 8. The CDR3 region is CASSLTGAADTQYF. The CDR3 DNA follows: TGTGCCAGCAGCCTCACAGGGGCGGCGGATACGCAGTATTTT.

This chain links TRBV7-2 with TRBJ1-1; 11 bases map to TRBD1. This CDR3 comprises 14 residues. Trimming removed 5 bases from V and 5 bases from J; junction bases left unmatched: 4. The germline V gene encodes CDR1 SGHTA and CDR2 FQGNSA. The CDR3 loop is CASSPDRGLTEAFF. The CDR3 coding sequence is TGTGCCAGCAGCCCGGACAGGGGGCTTACTGAAGCTTTCTTT.

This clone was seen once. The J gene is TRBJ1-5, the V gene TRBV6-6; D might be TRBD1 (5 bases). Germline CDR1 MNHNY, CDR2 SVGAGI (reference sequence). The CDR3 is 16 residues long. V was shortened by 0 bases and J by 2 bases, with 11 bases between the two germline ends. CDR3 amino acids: CASSYSGRGGNQPQHF. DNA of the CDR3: TGTGCCAGCAGTTACTCGGGCCGGGGGGGCAATCAGCCCCAGCATTTT.

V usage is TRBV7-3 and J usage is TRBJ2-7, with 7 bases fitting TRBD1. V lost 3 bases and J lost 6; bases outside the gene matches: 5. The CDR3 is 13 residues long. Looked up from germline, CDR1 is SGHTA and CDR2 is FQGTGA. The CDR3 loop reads CASSLGTASEQYF. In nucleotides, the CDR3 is TGTGCCAGCAGCTTGGGGACAGCCTCCGAGCAGTACTTC.

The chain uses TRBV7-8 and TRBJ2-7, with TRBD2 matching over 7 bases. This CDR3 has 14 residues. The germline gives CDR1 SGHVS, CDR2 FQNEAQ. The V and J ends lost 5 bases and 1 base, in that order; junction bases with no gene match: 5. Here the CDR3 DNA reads TGTGCCAGCAGCCACAGCGGGGCTTCCTACGAGCAGTACTTC. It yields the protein CASSHSGASYEQYF.

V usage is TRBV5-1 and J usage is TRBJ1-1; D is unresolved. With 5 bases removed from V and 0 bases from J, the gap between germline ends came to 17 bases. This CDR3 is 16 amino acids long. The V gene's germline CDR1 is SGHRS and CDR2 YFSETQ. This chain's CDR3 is CASSPFSSLLNTEAFF. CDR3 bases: TGCGCCAGCAGTCCCTTCAGTAGCCTTTTGAACACTGAAGCTTTCTTT.